The table lists the clone carrying this T cell receptor (beta chain) with a few counts. Its antigen is unknown. These data originate in a study of beta chain features in type 1 diabetes. Study context: Sorted cells from all samples, numbering roughly 100 million, were examined.

The entirety of the isolated RNA underwent reverse transcription, so expressed TCRB transcripts were sequenced. TCRdb's table, derived via immunoSEQ multiplex PCR, lists solely in-frame clones and lacks some. The profile shows around 250,000 clones, roughly 13% of them singletons. Overall study findings and caveats: In all four CD4+ subsets, TCRB CDR3 length was significantly, moderately reduced in type 1 diabetes.

Germline CDR1 is MNHEY and CDR2 is SVGAGI. Trimming removed 3 bases from V and 3 bases from J; junction bases left unmatched: 8. CDR3 length equals 15 residues. The receptor comes from a man in his thirties or forties with type 1 diabetes. This rearrangement joins TRBV6-5 to TRBJ2-7, with 7 positions matching TRBD1. What was sequenced was naive CD4+ T cells from blood. For the CDR3, the DNA is TGTGCCAGCAGTTATTCGGGACAGCGATTCTACGAGCAGTACTTC. Its protein is CASSYSGQRFYEQYF.